This T cell receptor (beta chain) was identified during a study of cytomegalovirus exposure and HLA in healthy donors. General study results and limits: Highly shared sequence variants in one cluster were likely a sequencing artifact. The study put 150 or so TCR beta chains on its list as cytomegalovirus-associated. Most sequenced TCRs were rare (though some public TCRs occurred in many donors).

PCR was performed using 60 Vbeta and 13 Jbeta primers. Sequencing was performed with immunoSEQ multiplex PCR; in TCRdb, only in-frame clones are kept and a portion is missing. The sample consists of 150,000 or so clones, roughly four fifths of them appearing once. Turning to this clone: Its antigen is undetermined.

V lost 0 bases and J 4 bases, leaving 6 bases between the germline ends. Germline lookup yields CDR1 MDHEN and CDR2 SYDVKM. The CDR3 is 13 residues long. The chain carries TRBV28 and TRBJ1-2; D is perhaps TRBD1 (6 bases). The receptor was isolated from a man in his forties in good health and CMV-seronegative. The sequenced sample was PBMCs. The CDR3 DNA is TGTGCCAGCAGTTTATGGGACAGCTATGGCTACACCTTC. Translation: CASSLWDSYGYTF.